The 7 T cell receptor beta chains below come from one sample, sequenced in a study of T cells after posttransplantation cyclophosphamide. Using immunoSEQ multiplex PCR, the repertoire was profiled, and TCRdb retains in-frame clones only, with some absent. This set yields 30,000 or so clones and no singletons; the top ten hold around 3%. The sample was PBMCs. These receptors came from a woman aged 55 to 70 in good health, CMV-negative, and a related stem cell transplant donor.

This clone was seen ten or more times. The V and J genes are TRBV18 and TRBJ2-1, with 9 bases matching TRBD2. Germline assignment: CDR1 KGHSH and CDR2 LQKENI. The CDR3 extends over 15 amino acids. The V and J ends lost 3 bases and 3 bases, in that order; junction bases with no gene match: 3. The CDR3 DNA reads as TGTGCCAGCTCACCTATAGCGGGGGACTACAATGAGCAGTTCTTC. It translates to CASSPIAGDYNEQFF.

This clone has a count of ten or more. This chain joins TRBV7-9 and TRBJ2-7; D may be TRBD1 (6 bases). In germline, CDR1 is SEHNR, CDR2 FQNEAQ (reference sequence). The CDR3 totals 13 residues. The V end was cut by 4 bases, the J end by 6 bases, with 13 bases between. In DNA, the CDR3 is TGTGCCAGCAGCTCAACAGGGAAAGGCGAGCAGTACTTC. This encodes CASSSTGKGEQYF.

This clone appeared many times. The rearrangement joins TRBV5-1 to TRBJ2-6, with no clear D. V was cut by 7 bases and J by 4 bases, with 18 bases left in between. Germline values: CDR1 SGHRS, CDR2 YFSETQ. The CDR3 length is 16 residues. For the CDR3, the DNA is TGCGCCAGCTCACTCCCCAGGCTGGCCGGGGCCAACGTCCTGACTTTC. Translating gives CASSLPRLAGANVLTF.

The sample holds many counts of this clone. V usage is TRBV6-6 and J usage is TRBJ2-3; weak D call: TRBD1 (5 bases). This CDR3 region has 14 residues. In germline, CDR1 is MNHNY, CDR2 SVGAGI (reference sequence). V was clipped by 4 bases and J by 0 bases, with 8 bases between them. CDR3 loop: CASSSDRSTDTQYF. CDR3 DNA sequence: TGTGCCAGCAGTTCCGACAGAAGCACAGATACGCAGTATTTT.

There are many counts of this clone. This rearrangement joins TRBV28 to TRBJ2-3, with D possibly matching TRBD2 (5 bases). In germline, CDR1 is MDHEN, CDR2 SYDVKM. The CDR3 is 13 amino acids. V was shortened by 6 bases and J by 6 bases, with 13 bases between the two germline ends. The CDR3 is CASSLPRGDTQYF. The CDR3 region has the DNA TGTGCCAGCAGCCTCCCCCGAGGGGATACGCAGTATTTT.

This clone showed up just a few times. The chain uses TRBV9 and TRBJ2-7; no definite D call. This CDR3 spans 15 amino acids. The germline V gene has CDR1 SGDLS and CDR2 YYNGEE. Between the trimmed V and J ends, which lost 0 bases and 6 bases, there was a span of 16 bases. The CDR3 loop reads CASSVEAISRSEQYF. The DNA for the CDR3 is TGTGCCAGCAGCGTAGAAGCAATTTCCCGTAGCGAGCAGTACTTC.

V and J are TRBV11-2 and TRBJ2-1; TRBD1 might be the D (6 bases). The CDR3 length is 16 residues. With 4 bases removed from V and 8 bases from J, the gap between germline ends came to 21 bases. Germline V gives CDR1 SGHAT, CDR2 FQNNGV. For the CDR3, the DNA is TGTGCCAGCAGCTCCCCTCGGGGCTTACAGGGCCATGAGCAGTTCTTC. Its protein is CASSSPRGLQGHEQFF. Combining the CDR3 with reference TRBV11-2 and TRBJ2-1 gives the whole variable domain EAGVAQSPRYKIIEKRQSVAFWCNPISGHATLYWYQQILGQGPKLLIQFQNNGVVDDSQLPKDRFSAERLKGVDSTLKIQPAKLEDSAVYLCASSSPRGLQGHEQFFGPGTRLTVL.